The rows below give T cell receptor beta chains drawn from one sample of a study of CD8+CD57+ T cells in acquired aplastic anemia. One entry per CDR3 protein, called by TCRdb with MiXCR from the reads. The table lists roughly 170,000 distinct CDR3 sequences, nearly 50% of them singletons. The sequencing sample was made of sorted CD4+, CD8+, or CD8+CD57+ T cells (not recorded which) from PBMCs. These receptor sequences come from a human donor with aplastic anemia. Each CDR3 is given with its conserved first and last residue. D genes are given only for firm matches. Only part of the rows carry a size: once, few, many, or a class if the clone is expanded.

clone size: many
J gene: TRBJ2-3
D gene: TRBD2
V gene: TRBV20-1
CDR3 protein: CSASILAGDTQYF
CDR3 DNA: TGCAGTGCTAGTATACTAGCGGGAGATACGCAGTATTTT

clone size: .
J gene: TRBJ1-1
D gene: TRBD1
V gene: TRBV25-1
CDR3 protein: CASKGQGSPEAFF
CDR3 DNA: TGTGCCAGCAAGGGACAGGGGAGCCCTGAAGCTTTCTTT

clone size: .
J gene: TRBJ2-1
D gene: .
V gene: TRBV4-1
CDR3 protein: CASSHTNEQFF
CDR3 DNA: TGCGCCAGCAGCCATACTAATGAGCAGTTCTTC

clone size: .
J gene: TRBJ2-3
D gene: .
V gene: TRBV7-8
CDR3 protein: CASSLFRERTDTQYF
CDR3 DNA: TGTGCCAGCAGCTTATTCCGGGAGCGAACAGATACGCAGTATTTT

clone size: .
J gene: TRBJ1-2
D gene: .
V gene: TRBV2
CDR3 protein: CAIPYDGYTF
CDR3 DNA: TGTGCCATCCCCTACGATGGCTACACCTTC

clone size: many
J gene: TRBJ1-5
D gene: TRBD1
V gene: TRBV5-1
CDR3 protein: CASSSGQGAHQPQHF
CDR3 DNA: TGCGCCAGCAGTTCCGGACAGGGGGCCCATCAGCCCCAGCATTTT

clone size: many
J gene: TRBJ1-5
D gene: .
V gene: TRBV6-6
CDR3 protein: CASSTSPNQPQHF
CDR3 DNA: TGTGCCAGCAGTACAAGTCCTAATCAGCCCCAGCATTTT

clone size: many
J gene: TRBJ2-3
D gene: .
V gene: TRBV2
CDR3 protein: CASSNGVTDTQYF
CDR3 DNA: TGTGCCAGCAGTAACGGAGTTACAGATACGCAGTATTTT

clone size: .
J gene: TRBJ2-1
D gene: TRBD2
V gene: TRBV9
CDR3 protein: CASSVGLAGGTGNEQFF
CDR3 DNA: TGTGCCAGCAGCGTAGGACTAGCGGGGGGAACGGGGAATGAGCAGTTCTTC

clone size: .
J gene: TRBJ1-5
D gene: TRBD1
V gene: TRBV20-1
CDR3 protein: CSAKSGTGNDQPQHF
CDR3 DNA: TGCAGTGCTAAATCCGGGACAGGGAACGATCAGCCCCAGCATTTT

clone size: .
J gene: TRBJ2-7
D gene: .
V gene: TRBV20-1
CDR3 protein: CSARDLDSTYEQYF
CDR3 DNA: TGCAGTGCTAGAGATTTGGACTCCACCTACGAGCAGTACTTC

clone size: many
J gene: TRBJ2-7
D gene: TRBD2
V gene: TRBV11-2
CDR3 protein: CASTLQGSGGTVFGEQYF
CDR3 DNA: TGTGCCAGCACCCTCCAGGGTAGCGGGGGGACGGTTTTTGGCGAGCAGTACTTC

clone size: .
J gene: TRBJ2-3
D gene: TRBD2
V gene: TRBV30
CDR3 protein: CAWRSGGRADTQYF
CDR3 DNA: TGTGCCTGGCGTAGCGGGGGGCGGGCAGATACGCAGTATTTT

clone size: many
J gene: TRBJ1-5
D gene: .
V gene: TRBV19
CDR3 protein: CASSTQSGPVQPQHF
CDR3 DNA: TGTGCCAGTAGTACCCAGAGCGGGCCTGTTCAGCCCCAGCATTTT

clone size: few
J gene: TRBJ1-5
D gene: TRBD1
V gene: TRBV19
CDR3 protein: CASSMGTAFHQPQHF
CDR3 DNA: TGTGCCAGTAGTATGGGGACAGCGTTCCATCAGCCCCAGCATTTT

clone size: .
J gene: TRBJ2-6
D gene: .
V gene: TRBV5-1
CDR3 protein: CASSAGPGRKSGANVLTF
CDR3 DNA: TGCGCCAGCAGCGCTGGCCCGGGACGGAAATCTGGGGCCAACGTCCTGACTTTC

clone size: once
J gene: TRBJ1-3
D gene: .
V gene: TRBV7-2
CDR3 protein: CASTLFSGNTIYF
CDR3 DNA: TGTGCCAGCACCCTCTTCTCTGGAAACACCATATATTTT

clone size: few
J gene: TRBJ2-5
D gene: .
V gene: TRBV6-5
CDR3 protein: CASSSAAGELETQYF
CDR3 DNA: TGTGCCAGCAGTTCGGCGGCAGGGGAGTTGGAGACCCAGTACTTC

clone size: .
J gene: TRBJ1-4
D gene: TRBD1
V gene: TRBV10-2
CDR3 protein: CASTGANEKLFF
CDR3 DNA: TGCGCCAGTACAGGGGCTAATGAAAAACTGTTTTTT

clone size: .
J gene: TRBJ1-1
D gene: TRBD1
V gene: TRBV20-1
CDR3 protein: CSARKGADGTEAFF
CDR3 DNA: TGCAGTGCTAGGAAGGGGGCGGATGGCACTGAAGCTTTCTTT

clone size: .
J gene: TRBJ2-1
D gene: TRBD2
V gene: TRBV7-6
CDR3 protein: CASSLVAGGLSDEQFF
CDR3 DNA: TGTGCCAGCAGCTTAGTCGCGGGAGGCTTAAGCGATGAGCAGTTCTTC

clone size: many
J gene: TRBJ1-2
D gene: TRBD1
V gene: TRBV5-1
CDR3 protein: CASSLGQGDGYTF
CDR3 DNA: TGCGCCAGCAGCTTGGGACAGGGGGATGGCTACACCTTC

clone size: .
J gene: TRBJ2-2
D gene: .
V gene: TRBV18
CDR3 protein: CASSPLGPGELFF
CDR3 DNA: TGTGCCAGCTCACCACTGGGTCCCGGGGAGCTGTTTTTT

clone size: .
J gene: TRBJ2-7
D gene: TRBD2
V gene: TRBV15
CDR3 protein: CADLSGGANEQYF
CDR3 DNA: TGTGCTGACCTTAGCGGGGGGGCCAACGAGCAGTACTTC

clone size: .
J gene: TRBJ2-3
D gene: TRBD2
V gene: TRBV5-1
CDR3 protein: CASSLERAGVSTDTQYF
CDR3 DNA: TGCGCCAGCAGCTTGGAGAGGGCGGGAGTGAGCACAGATACGCAGTATTTT

clone size: .
J gene: TRBJ2-7
D gene: .
V gene: TRBV6-2/TRBV6-3
CDR3 protein: CASKDAYYEQYF
CDR3 DNA: TGTGCCAGTAAGGACGCTTACTACGAGCAGTACTTC